These T cell receptor beta chains were read from a single sample in a study of blood T cell repertoires in COVID-19. Produced via immunoSEQ multiplex PCR; TCRdb's table is partial and in-frame only. The sample contains about 530,000 clones, approximately 91% of which appear only once. Sample: peripheral blood. These receptors all stem from a woman aged 50 to 60 with COVID-19, enrolled during active disease. CDR3s include the opening cysteine and the closing phenylalanine or tryptophan. D genes are given only for firm matches. Rows give clone size only sometimes, using once, few, many, or a class for an expanded clone.

TRBJ2-2,TRBV30,TRBD2,once,TGTGCCTGGCCGAGTGGGGTAAGGCGGGGGGCCACCGGGGAGCTGTTTTTT,CAWPSGVRRGATGELFF
TRBJ1-3,TRBV6-6,.,.,TGTGCCAGCAGCGCCGGGGACACCATATATTTT,CASSAGDTIYF
TRBJ1-2,TRBV12-5,.,.,TGTGCTAGTGGTTTGGTACCAGGGGAAATCTATGGCTACACCTTC,CASGLVPGEIYGYTF
TRBJ1-4,TRBV27,TRBD1,.,TGTGCCAGCAGTGCAGCCAGGGGGATGAATGAAAAACTGTTTTTT,CASSAARGMNEKLFF
TRBJ2-7,TRBV9,TRBD1,once,TGTGCCAGCAGCGTAGCAGGGACAGGACCCTACGAGCAGTACTTC,CASSVAGTGPYEQYF
TRBJ1-1,TRBV5-6,.,.,TGTGCCAACCCTATGAACACTGAAGCTTTCTTT,CANPMNTEAFF
TRBJ2-2,TRBV6-5,TRBD1,.,TGTGCCAGCAGCGGGGTGACAGGGATCACCGGGGAGCTGTTTTTT,CASSGVTGITGELFF
TRBJ2-7,TRBV15,.,.,TGTGCCACCAGCAGAGAAAGGGGTTTCCTCTACGAGCAGTACTTC,CATSRERGFLYEQYF
TRBJ2-3,TRBV11-1,.,.,TGTGCCAGCAGCTTAGGAGGCGGGGACGGGGATACGCAGTATTTT,CASSLGGGDGDTQYF
TRBJ2-1,TRBV5-4,TRBD1,.,TGTGCCAGCAGCTTAGGGACAGGGTACAATGAGCAGTTCTTC,CASSLGTGYNEQFF
TRBJ2-3,TRBV4-1,TRBD1,.,TGCGCCAGCAGCCGAATCGGACAGGGCCCAGATACGCAGTATTTT,CASSRIGQGPDTQYF
TRBJ1-1,TRBV28,TRBD1,.,TGTGCCAGCAGTTTTCTAAGGGGGCGGACGACCCGGGTGAACACTGAAGCTTTCTTT,CASSFLRGRTTRVNTEAFF
TRBJ2-1,TRBV5-5,TRBD2,.,TGTGCCAGCAGCTTGCGGCGGGGGGGCCTAAATGAGCAGTTCTTC,CASSLRRGGLNEQFF
TRBJ1-1,TRBV11-1,TRBD1,once,TGTGCCAGCAGGTCCAGACAGGGGAGGACTGAAGCTTTCTTT,CASRSRQGRTEAFF
TRBJ1-2,TRBV20-1,.,.,TGCAGTGCTAGTCCTCCCGGGACATTTTCTAACTATGGCTACACCTTC,CSASPPGTFSNYGYTF
TRBJ2-4,TRBV30,TRBD1,.,TGTGCCTGGTCACAGGGGTTGGTAAACATTCAGTACTTC,CAWSQGLVNIQYF
TRBJ1-5,TRBV5-4,.,.,TGTGCCACCTCCCGGGGGGGGCAGCCCCAGCATTTT,CATSRGGQPQHF
TRBJ2-7,TRBV19,.,once,TGTGCCAGTAGAGAACAGGACAGCGTGTACGAGCAGTACTTC,CASREQDSVYEQYF
TRBJ2-3,TRBV7-3,.,.,TGTGCCAGCAGCTATAGCAGCACAGATACGCAGTATTTT,CASSYSSTDTQYF
TRBJ1-2,TRBV5-1,TRBD1,.,TGCGCCAGCAGCTCGACAGGGGGCGACTATGGCTACACCTTC,CASSSTGGDYGYTF
TRBJ2-4,TRBV5-8,.,.,TGTGCCAGCAGCTTGGCCCGTCTGGAGGTTGGTTTC,CASSLARLEVGF
TRBJ1-5,TRBV6-5,TRBD1,.,TGTGCCAGCGCAGTTTTTTTACAGGGGCAACCCCAGCATTTT,CASAVFLQGQPQHF
TRBJ1-4,TRBV29-1,TRBD1,once,TGCAGCGGGGGGCAGGGGGGCGAAAAACTGTTTTTT,CSGGQGGEKLFF
TRBJ2-7,TRBV2,TRBD1,.,TGTGCCAGCAGGGCCGGCAGGGGGTATCACGAGCAGTACTTC,CASRAGRGYHEQYF
TRBJ2-7,TRBV28,.,.,TGTGCCAGCAGTTTCCCAGGCAGCAACGAGCAGTACTTC,CASSFPGSNEQYF
TRBJ2-7,TRBV24-1,.,.,TGTGCCACCAGTGGGGGGGGGCCTTGCGAGCAGTACTTC,CATSGGGPCEQYF
TRBJ2-3,TRBV18,TRBD1,.,TGTGCCAGCTCACTTGGACAGGGGGCAGGAGATACGCAGTATTTT,CASSLGQGAGDTQYF
TRBJ1-2,TRBV19,.,.,TGTGCCAGTAGTATTGCCAGGAACTATGGCTACACCTTC,CASSIARNYGYTF
TRBJ2-2,TRBV27,TRBD2,.,TGTGCCAGCATTTCGTTCGGGGGGACCGGGGAGCTGTTTTTT,CASISFGGTGELFF
TRBJ1-1,TRBV5-1,.,.,TGCGCCAGCAGCCCCTGGGGGGGCACTGAAGCTTTCTTT,CASSPWGGTEAFF
TRBJ1-2,TRBV7-6,.,.,TGTGCCAGCAGCTTAGGGTCGGCGGTATATGACTCCTATGGCTACACCTTC,CASSLGSAVYDSYGYTF
TRBJ2-6,TRBV4-1,.,.,TGCGCCAGCAGCCATCTGGACATGGGGCTCTCTGGGGCCAACGTCCTGACTTTC,CASSHLDMGLSGANVLTF
TRBJ2-1,TRBV30,TRBD1,.,TGTGCCTGGAGTCCAGGGGGAAATGAGCAGTTCTTC,CAWSPGGNEQFF
TRBJ2-7,TRBV5-1,.,.,TGCGCCAGCAGCTTGGGCAACAGTGACTACGAGCAGTACTTC,CASSLGNSDYEQYF
TRBJ2-3,TRBV28,.,.,TGTGCCAGCAGTTTGAGATCACTCACAGATACGCAGTATTTT,CASSLRSLTDTQYF
TRBJ2-7,TRBV18,TRBD2,.,TGTGCCAGCTCTTCAGGGACTAGCGGTGCCTACGAGCAGTACTTC,CASSSGTSGAYEQYF
TRBJ2-2,TRBV6-4,.,.,TGTGCCAGCAGTGTGGCAGGGGTGACCGGGGAGCTGTTTTTT,CASSVAGVTGELFF
TRBJ2-7,TRBV5-1,TRBD1,.,TGCGCCACCAGTAGGGACAGAGGGGCCGAGCAGTACTTC,CATSRDRGAEQYF
TRBJ1-2,TRBV6-5,.,.,TGTGCCAGCAGACAGGGAACCTATGGCTACACCTTC,CASRQGTYGYTF
TRBJ1-5,TRBV6-5,TRBD1,.,TGTGCCAGCAGCTCGGACAGGGGAAGCAATCAGCCCCAGCATTTT,CASSSDRGSNQPQHF
TRBJ1-2,TRBV2,TRBD1,.,TGTGCCAGCAGTTATATACAGGGGGCCGCCTATGGCTACACCTTC,CASSYIQGAAYGYTF
TRBJ2-5,TRBV2,.,.,TGTGCCAGCAGTCCTATTATGGAGACCCAGTACTTC,CASSPIMETQYF
TRBJ1-6,TRBV7-6,.,.,TGTGCCTTCCCAGGGTCTACACCCCTCCACTTT,CAFPGSTPLHF
TRBJ1-3,TRBV6-5,.,.,TGTGCCAGCAGCCTAGGGGGATTTTCTGGAAACACCATATATTTT,CASSLGGFSGNTIYF
TRBJ2-1,TRBV24-1,.,.,TGTGCCACCAGTGAACAAGGGGAAATTGAGCAGTTCTTC,CATSEQGEIEQFF
TRBJ1-2,TRBV4-2,TRBD1,.,TGTGCCAGCAGCCAGCTACAGGGGCCAAATGGCTACACCTTC,CASSQLQGPNGYTF
TRBJ1-3,TRBV6-6,.,once,TGTGCCAGCAGGGAACAGGCCTCTGGAAACACCATATATTTT,CASREQASGNTIYF
TRBJ1-4,TRBV7-8,.,.,TGTGCCAGCAGCTTGGGCGCAGGGGCGGGCGAAAAACTGTTTTTT,CASSLGAGAGEKLFF
TRBJ2-7,TRBV27,TRBD2,.,TGTGCCAGCTCACGGACTAGCGGGGGATACGAGCAGTACTTC,CASSRTSGGYEQYF
TRBJ1-1,TRBV30,.,once,TGTGCCTGGAGTGTACAAAGATTCGGCCCTCGAGGGGCTTTCTTT,CAWSVQRFGPRGAFF
TRBJ2-2,TRBV5-1,.,.,TGCGCCAGCACCCCACTTCGAGGGGGCACCGGGGAGCTGTTTTTT,CASTPLRGGTGELFF
TRBJ2-2,TRBV27,.,.,TGTGCCAGCAGTTTCTTCCAGGGAATCGGGGAGCTGTTTTTT,CASSFFQGIGELFF
TRBJ1-5,TRBV2,.,few,TGTGCCAGCAGTGAAGATCAGAATCAGCCCCAGCATTTT,CASSEDQNQPQHF